What follows are 2 T cell receptor beta chains derived from one specimen sequenced in a study of breast tumors, draining lymph nodes, adjacent tissues. Axillary draining lymph nodes of breast cancer patients supplied the node samples. TCRdb reprocessed the multiplex PCR reads via MiXCR and lists one record per CDR3 protein. The repertoire holds tens of thousands of distinct CDR3 sequences, around 29% seen once, with around 8.1% in the top ten. Material: axillary lymph node tissue. All receptors come from a female donor with breast cancer. Some clones in this sample may be carry-over from other donors' samples.

On this clonotype: At one boundary the junction diverges from the germline segment, which might be a read error. This rearrangement joins TRBV6-6 to TRBJ2-3; D remains unclear. CDR1 is MNHNY and CDR2 is SVGAGI in the germline V gene (reference sequence). This CDR3 has 18 residues. The CDR3 reads CASSYSRPQIGGTDTQYF. The DNA for the CDR3 is TGCGCCAGCAGTTACTCCCGGCCCCAAATTGGGGGCACAGATACGCAGTATTTT.

This clonotype came up many times. The chain joins TRBV6-2 or TRBV6-3 to TRBJ1-5, with 8 bases lining up with TRBD1. V dropped 2 bases and J dropped 1; count of bases not matched to a gene: 7. Germline CDR1 is MNHEY and CDR2 is SVGEGT. CDR3 length: 17 residues. The DNA for the CDR3 is TGTGCCAGCAGTTACACCGTGACAGGGGTGAGCAATCAGCCCCAGCATTTT. It specifies CASSYTVTGVSNQPQHF.